This TCR beta chain was sequenced for a study of cytomegalovirus exposure and HLA in healthy donors. On the study more broadly: Most donors, less than 85% of more than 300 genotyped, fell in the Caucasian-associated ancestry cluster.

CDR1 and CDR2 (germline): SGDLS, YYNGEE. CDR3 length equals 15 residues. In the case of this clone: Its antigen is currently unknown. At one boundary the junction diverges from the germline segment, which might be a read error.

Study-level findings and limits: With further analysis later on, most CMV-associated TCR beta chains appeared HLA-restricted.

The PCR made use of 60 Vbeta and 13 Jbeta primers. Here immunoSEQ multiplex PCR was the method, and the copy in TCRdb shows in-frame clones only, minus some. The profile shows some 98,000 clones, roughly 70% of them singletons. This chain joins TRBV9 and TRBJ2-1; D is perhaps TRBD2 (6 bases). This TCR came from a man aged 45-60 years in good health and CMV-seronegative. Sequencing input: PBMCs. In DNA, the CDR3 is TGTGCCAGCACCGTACGAGCGGGTTCCGTCTCTGAGCAGTTCTTC. Translating it yields CASTVRAGSVSEQFF.